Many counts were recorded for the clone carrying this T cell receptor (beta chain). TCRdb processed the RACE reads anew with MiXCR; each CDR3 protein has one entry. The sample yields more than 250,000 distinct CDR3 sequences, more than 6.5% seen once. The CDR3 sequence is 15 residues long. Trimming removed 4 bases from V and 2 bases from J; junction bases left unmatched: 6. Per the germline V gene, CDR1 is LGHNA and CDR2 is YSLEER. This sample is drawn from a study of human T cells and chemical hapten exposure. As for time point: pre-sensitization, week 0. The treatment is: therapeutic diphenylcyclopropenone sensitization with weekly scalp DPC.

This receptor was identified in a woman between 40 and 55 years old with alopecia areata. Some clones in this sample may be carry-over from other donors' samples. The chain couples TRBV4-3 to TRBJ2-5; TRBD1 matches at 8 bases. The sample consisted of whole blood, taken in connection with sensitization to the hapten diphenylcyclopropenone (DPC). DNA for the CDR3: TGCGCCAGCAGCCGGACAGGGTCCTTGCAAGAGACCCAGTACTTC. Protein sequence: CASSRTGSLQETQYF.